This T cell receptor (beta chain) comes out of a study of blood T cell repertoires in COVID-19. TCRdb keeps only in-frame clones here, not all; method: immunoSEQ multiplex PCR. The table lists under 200,000 clones, around 88% of them singletons. Per the germline V gene, CDR1 is MNHEY and CDR2 is SVGEGT. With 5 bases clipped from V and 4 bases from J, the junction kept 5 bases outside the gene matches. This CDR3 contains 15 residues. The clonotype originates from a man aged 35 to 55 with acute COVID-19. The rearrangement uses TRBV6-2 or TRBV6-3 and TRBJ2-1; 10 bases map to TRBD1. Material for sequencing was PBMCs or T cells enriched from blood (not recorded which). As DNA, the CDR3 is TGTGCCAGCAGTCGAGGACAGGGGGATTACAATGAGCAGTTCTTC. Protein: CASSRGQGDYNEQFF.